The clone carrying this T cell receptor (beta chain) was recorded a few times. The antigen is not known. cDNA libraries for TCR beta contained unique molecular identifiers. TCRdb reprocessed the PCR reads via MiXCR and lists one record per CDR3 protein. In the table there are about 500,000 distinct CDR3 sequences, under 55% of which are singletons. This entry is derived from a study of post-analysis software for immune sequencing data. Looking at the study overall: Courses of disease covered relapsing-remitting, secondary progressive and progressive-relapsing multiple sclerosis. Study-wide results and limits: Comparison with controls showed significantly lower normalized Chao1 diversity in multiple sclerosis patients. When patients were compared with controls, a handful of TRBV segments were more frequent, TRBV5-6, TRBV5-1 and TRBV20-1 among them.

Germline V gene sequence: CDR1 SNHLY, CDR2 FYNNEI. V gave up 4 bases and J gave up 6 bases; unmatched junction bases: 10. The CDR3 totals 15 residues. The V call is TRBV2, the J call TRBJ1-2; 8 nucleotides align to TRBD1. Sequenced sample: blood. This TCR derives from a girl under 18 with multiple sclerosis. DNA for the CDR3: TGTGCCAGCAGTGCAGGACAGGGTGCTAGGGATGGCTACACCTTC. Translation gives CASSAGQGARDGYTF.